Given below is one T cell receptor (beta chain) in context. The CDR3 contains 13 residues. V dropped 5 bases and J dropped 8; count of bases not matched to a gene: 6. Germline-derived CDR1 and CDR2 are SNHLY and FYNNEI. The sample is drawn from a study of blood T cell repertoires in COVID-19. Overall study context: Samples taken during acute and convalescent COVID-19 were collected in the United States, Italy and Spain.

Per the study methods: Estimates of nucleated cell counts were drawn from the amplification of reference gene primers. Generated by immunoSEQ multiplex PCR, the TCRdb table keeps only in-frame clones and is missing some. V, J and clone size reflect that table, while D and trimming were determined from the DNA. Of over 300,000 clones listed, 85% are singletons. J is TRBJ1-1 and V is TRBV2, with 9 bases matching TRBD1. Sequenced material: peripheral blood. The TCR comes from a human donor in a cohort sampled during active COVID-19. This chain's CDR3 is CASSRDRDGEAFF. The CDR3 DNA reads TGTGCCAGCAGTAGGGACAGGGATGGAGAAGCTTTCTTT.